The source of this TCR beta chain is a study of control samples from healthy donors and cancer patients. CDR1 and CDR2 from the germline V gene are SGHAT and FQNNGV. The CDR3 has 13 residues. V lost 3 bases, J lost 4 bases, and 9 bases lay in between. TCRdb keeps only in-frame clones here, not all; method: immunoSEQ multiplex PCR. The table shows about 120,000 clones, with 89% occurring only once. J is TRBJ1-1 and V is TRBV11-2, with a weak D call TRBD1 (5 bases). This clonotype was sampled from a man between 45 and 60 years old in good health. What was sequenced was blood. CDR3 nucleotides: TGTGCCAGCAGCTTGAAGGGGACCACTGAAGCTTTCTTT. The encoded protein is CASSLKGTTEAFF.